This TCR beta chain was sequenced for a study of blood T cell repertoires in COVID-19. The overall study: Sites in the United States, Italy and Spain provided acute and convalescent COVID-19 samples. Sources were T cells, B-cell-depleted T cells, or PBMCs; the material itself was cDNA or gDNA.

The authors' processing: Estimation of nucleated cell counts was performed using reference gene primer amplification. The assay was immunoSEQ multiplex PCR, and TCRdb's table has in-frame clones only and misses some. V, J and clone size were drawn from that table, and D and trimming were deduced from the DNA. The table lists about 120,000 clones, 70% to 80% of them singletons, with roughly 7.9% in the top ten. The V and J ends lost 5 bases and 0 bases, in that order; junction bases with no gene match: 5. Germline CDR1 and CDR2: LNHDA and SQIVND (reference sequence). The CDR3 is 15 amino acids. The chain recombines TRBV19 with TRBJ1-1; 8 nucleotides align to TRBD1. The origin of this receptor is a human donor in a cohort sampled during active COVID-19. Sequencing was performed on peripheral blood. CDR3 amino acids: CASSVRQGLNTEAFF. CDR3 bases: TGTGCCAGTAGTGTACGACAGGGGTTGAACACTGAAGCTTTCTTT.